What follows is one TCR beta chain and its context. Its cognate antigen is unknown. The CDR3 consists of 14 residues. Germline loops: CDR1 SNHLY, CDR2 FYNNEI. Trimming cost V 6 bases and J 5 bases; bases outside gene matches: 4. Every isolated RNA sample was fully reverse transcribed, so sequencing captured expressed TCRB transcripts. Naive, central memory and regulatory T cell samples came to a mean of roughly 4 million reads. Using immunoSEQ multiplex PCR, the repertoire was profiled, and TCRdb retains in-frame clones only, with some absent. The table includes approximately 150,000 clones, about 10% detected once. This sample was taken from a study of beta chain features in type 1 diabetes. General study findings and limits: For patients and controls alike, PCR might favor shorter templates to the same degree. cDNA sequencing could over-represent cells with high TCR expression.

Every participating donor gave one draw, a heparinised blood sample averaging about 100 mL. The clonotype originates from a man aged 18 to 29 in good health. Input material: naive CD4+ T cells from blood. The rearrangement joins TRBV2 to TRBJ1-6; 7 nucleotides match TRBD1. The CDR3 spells CASSYRGNNSPLHF. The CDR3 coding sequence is TGTGCCAGCAGCTACAGGGGAAATAATTCACCCCTCCACTTT.